This T cell receptor (beta chain) was retrieved from a study of blood T cell repertoires in COVID-19. The method was immunoSEQ multiplex PCR; TCRdb's version includes in-frame clones alone and lacks a portion of them. The sample has a few hundred thousand clones; about 90% are singletons. The CDR3 length is 12 residues. V lost 1 base to trimming and J lost 6 bases, with 6 bases between them. Germline V gene sequence: CDR1 LNHDA, CDR2 SQIVND (reference sequence). The origin of this receptor is an older woman with COVID-19, enrolled during active disease. V gene TRBV19 combines with J gene TRBJ1-2, with D unclear. The specimen was peripheral blood. CDR3 bases: TGTGCCAGTAGTATAGGCGGGAATGGCTACACCTTC. Protein: CASSIGGNGYTF. Full variable domain (rest looked up from reference TRBV19 and TRBJ1-2): DGGITQSPKYLFRKEGQNVTLSCEQNLNHDAMYWYRQDPGQGLRLIYYSQIVNDFQKGDIAEGYSVSREKKESFPLTVTSAQKNPTAFYLCASSIGGNGYTFGSGTRLTVV.